The 20 T cell receptor beta chains presented below share a single source sample, sequenced in a study of OX40 agonist ivuxolimab in advanced cancers. Clones were read by immunoSEQ multiplex PCR, and TCRdb kept only the in-frame ones, dropping some. Here the sample spans about 79,000 clones, around 85% being singletons. The source was CD4+ or CD8+ T cells sorted from blood, collected in a trial of the OX40 agonist ivuxolimab. The source is an adult with an advanced solid tumor such as melanoma, head and neck, liver or kidney cancer.

The rearrangement uses TRBV6-5 and TRBJ2-7; D not certain. The CDR3 runs to 11 residues. Germline CDR1 and CDR2: MNHEY and SVGAGI. V was pared by 5 bases and J by 2 bases, with 4 bases between. CDR3: CASSTPYEQYF. CDR3 DNA sequence: TGTGCCAGCAGTACCCCCTACGAGCAGTACTTC.

This chain joins TRBV30 and TRBJ2-1; perhaps TRBD1 as D (6 bases). The CDR3 extends over 13 amino acids. Looked up from germline, CDR1 is GTSNPN and CDR2 is SVGIG (reference sequence). Trimming stripped 4 bases from V and 5 bases from J, with 12 bases between. Written as DNA, the CDR3 is TGTGCCTGGACCCGACAGGTAAACAATGAGCAGTTCTTC. This sequence encodes CAWTRQVNNEQFF.

The genes are TRBV5-1 and TRBJ2-1; tentatively, D is TRBD1 (5 bases). The CDR3 loop spans 12 amino acids. V was shortened by 0 bases and J by 8 bases, with 6 bases between the two germline ends. In germline, CDR1 is SGHRS, CDR2 YFSETQ. The CDR3 protein is CASSLEGHEQFF. In DNA form, the CDR3 reads TGCGCCAGCAGCTTGGAGGGGCATGAGCAGTTCTTC.

J is TRBJ2-7 and V is TRBV4-3; 8 bases map to TRBD1. V lost 2 bases to trimming and J lost 4 bases; unmatched junction nucleotides: 7. The CDR3 has 15 residues. Germline V gene sequence: CDR1 LGHNA, CDR2 YSLEER. The CDR3 loop is CASSQLGQGVYEQYF. The CDR3 bases are TGCGCCAGCAGCCAACTCGGACAGGGTGTATACGAGCAGTACTTC.

In its sample, this clone was seen a few times. The chain couples TRBV7-9 to TRBJ1-5; D remains unclear. Germline CDR1 is SEHNR and CDR2 is FQNEAQ (reference sequence). Trimming left V 1 base short and J 4 bases short, with 11 bases between. This CDR3 region has 15 residues. Here the CDR3 DNA reads TGTGCCAGCAGCTTAGGGGGTCTATCTAATCAGCCCCAGCATTTT. Translating it yields CASSLGGLSNQPQHF.

The chain links TRBV2 to TRBJ2-3; D possibly corresponds to TRBD1 (6 bases). CDR3 length equals 15 residues. Trimming left V 5 bases short and J 3 bases short, with 15 bases between. Germline values: CDR1 SNHLY, CDR2 FYNNEI. CDR3 region: CASSTGPSWTDTQYF. Written as DNA, the CDR3 is TGTGCCAGCAGTACAGGGCCCTCGTGGACAGATACGCAGTATTTT.

In its sample, this clone was seen once. This chain links TRBV11-2 with TRBJ1-1; D is unclear. CDR3 size: 14 residues. CDR1 SGHAT and CDR2 FQNNGV come from the germline V gene. V was cut by 1 base and J by 4 bases, with 10 bases left in between. CDR3 sequence (DNA): TGTGCCAGCAGCTTAGGAAGGCCAGGCACTGAAGCTTTCTTT. It encodes CASSLGRPGTEAFF.

This clone came up a few times. The chain carries TRBV4-3 and TRBJ1-5, with 7 bases fitting TRBD1. The CDR3 length is 17 residues. Per the germline V gene, CDR1 is LGHNA and CDR2 is YSLEER. Losses at the gene ends were 2 bases for V and 0 bases for J; bases not matched to a gene: 7. CDR3 in amino acids: CASSQSTGDHSNQPQHF. CDR3 DNA: TGCGCCAGCAGCCAATCAACAGGGGACCATAGCAATCAGCCCCAGCATTTT.

The J gene is TRBJ2-2, the V gene TRBV2; D is ambiguous. The V end was cut by 4 bases, the J end by 7 bases, with 16 bases between. This CDR3 comprises 15 residues. Germline loops: CDR1 SNHLY, CDR2 FYNNEI. For the CDR3, the DNA is TGTGCCAGCAGTGTTTCACGGTCCCTAGTCGGGGAGCTGTTTTTT. The encoded protein is CASSVSRSLVGELFF.

The chain recombines TRBV28 with TRBJ1-6; no reliable D call. Germline CDR1 reads MDHEN; CDR2 reads SYDVKM. CDR3 length equals 12 residues. With 6 bases removed from V and 6 bases from J, the gap between germline ends came to 6 bases. The chain's CDR3 is CASRVFNSPLHF. The CDR3 DNA sequence: TGTGCCAGCAGGGTCTTTAATTCACCCCTCCACTTT.

This chain links TRBV14 with TRBJ2-7, with 13 bases matching TRBD2. The CDR3 sequence is 14 residues long. The germline V gene encodes CDR1 SGHDN and CDR2 FVKESK. With V trimmed by 3 bases and J by 8 bases, 4 bases remained unmatched. The CDR3 is CASSHGLAGAKQYF. CDR3 bases: TGTGCCAGCAGCCATGGACTAGCGGGAGCAAAGCAGTACTTC.

The CDR3 DNA sequence: TGTGCCAGCAGCAAAGGGACTAGCGGGAGAACCTACGAGCAGTACTTC. It yields the protein CASSKGTSGRTYEQYF. The chain employs TRBV4-2 and TRBJ2-7; 14 nucleotides match TRBD2. CDR1 is LGHNA and CDR2 is YNFKEQ in the germline V gene. This CDR3 is 16 amino acids long. V was clipped by 5 bases and J by 2 bases; unmatched bases: 5.

The chain carries TRBV18 and TRBJ2-3; TRBD2 matches at 7 bases. The CDR3 runs 15 residues. V shed 2 bases, J shed 0 bases, and the junction held 2 bases outside the gene matches. Germline lookup yields CDR1 KGHSH and CDR2 LQKENI. CDR3 in DNA: TGTGCCAGCTCACCAATCGGGGGGAGCACAGATACGCAGTATTTT. This translates into CASSPIGGSTDTQYF.

This rearrangement joins TRBV2 to TRBJ2-1; possibly TRBD1 for D (6 bases). Trimming cost V 4 bases and J 9 bases, with 16 bases left between them. This CDR3 has 14 residues. Germline CDR1 is SNHLY and CDR2 is FYNNEI. CDR3 coding DNA: TGTGCCAGCAGTGGGTTGTCGACAGGTGTTGAGCAGTTCTTC. Its translation: CASSGLSTGVEQFF.

This clone is a singleton in its sample. The V and J genes are TRBV7-9 and TRBJ1-1; D is possibly TRBD1 (6 bases). Trimming cost V 3 bases and J 4 bases, with 15 bases left between them. Germline CDR1 and CDR2: SEHNR and FQNEAQ (reference sequence). The CDR3 contains 15 residues. CDR3 sequence (DNA): TGTGCCAGCAGCTTCGGGGGCAGCAGGGCCACTGAAGCTTTCTTT. Translation gives CASSFGGSRATEAFF.

This clone was counted between two and nine times. This chain links TRBV28 with TRBJ2-1, with 10 bases identical to TRBD2. Trimming at V came to 3 bases and at J to 7 bases, leaving 3 bases not matched to a gene. CDR3 length: 14 amino acids. Germline V gene lookup returns CDR1 MDHEN and CDR2 SYDVKM. CDR3 bases: TGTGCCAGCAGTTTTCCTAGCGGGAGTAATGAGCAGTTCTTC. The encoded protein is CASSFPSGSNEQFF.

The V call is TRBV5-1, the J call TRBJ2-6; D might be TRBD2 (5 bases). This CDR3 region has 18 residues. The germline V gene has CDR1 SGHRS and CDR2 YFSETQ. Trimming shortened V by 0 bases and J by 1 base, and 14 bases separated the two germline ends. Here the CDR3 DNA reads TGCGCCAGCAGCTTGGTTGGACTGCAGAGATCTGGGGCCAACGTCCTGACTTTC. This codes for CASSLVGLQRSGANVLTF.

The chain employs TRBV11-1 and TRBJ1-1; TRBD1 is a possible D gene (5 bases). Germline V gives CDR1 SGHAT, CDR2 FQDESV (reference sequence). This CDR3 is 17 amino acids long. V lost 6 bases to trimming and J lost 1 base, with 21 bases between them. CDR3 residues: CASSYDEIWGGNTEAFF. CDR3 DNA sequence: TGTGCCAGCAGTTACGACGAGATCTGGGGGGGGAACACTGAAGCTTTCTTT.

This clone was seen a handful of times. The chain has TRBV28 and TRBJ2-5; the match to TRBD2 covers 7 bases. V lost 4 bases and J lost 5; bases outside the gene matches: 4. Germline loops: CDR1 MDHEN, CDR2 SYDVKM. This CDR3 region has 13 residues. CDR3 nucleotide sequence: TGTGCCAGCAGTTCCGTGGGGGGGGAGACCCAGTACTTC. This sequence encodes CASSSVGGETQYF.

This chain links TRBV5-1 with TRBJ2-3; 7 bases are a match to TRBD2. V lost 4 bases, J lost 4 bases, and 9 bases stayed unmatched. CDR1 and CDR2 from the germline V gene are SGHRS and YFSETQ. The CDR3 spans 15 residues. Written as DNA, the CDR3 is TGCGCCAGCAGCGCGGGCGGGAGTAACGCAGATACGCAGTATTTT. Translating gives CASSAGGSNADTQYF.